Here is one T cell receptor beta chain with its context. Antigen specificity is unknown. Healthy donors had no documented immune events, such as infections, while sampled. Clones were read by immunoSEQ multiplex PCR, and TCRdb kept only the in-frame ones, dropping some. Here the sample spans about 100,000 clones, approximately 88% being singletons. Trimming at V came to 5 bases and at J to 3 bases, leaving 8 bases not matched to a gene. This CDR3 comprises 15 residues. Germline V gene lookup returns CDR1 MNHEY and CDR2 SMNVEV (reference sequence). This entry is derived from a study of identifying expanded T cells in peripheral blood. General study points: Clone count variance between roughly 2-week samples rose with total template count.

Sequencing was done on a sample of blood. The sequence derives from a person between 18 and 75 years old in good health. The chain combines TRBV27 with TRBJ2-7, with 9 bases that match TRBD1. The CDR3 nucleotides read TGTGCCAGCAGTCCACTCCCGGGACAGGGCTACGAGCAGTACTTC. This gives the protein CASSPLPGQGYEQYF.